This T cell receptor beta chain emerged from a study of blood T cell repertoires in COVID-19. Study background: Donors in the United States, Italy and Spain gave samples during acute or convalescent COVID-19.

The CDR3 extends over 15 amino acids. J was trimmed by 8 bases and V by 2 bases; bases with no gene match: 7. Per germline, CDR1 SGHNT and CDR2 YYREEE (reference sequence). Enrolled during active infection, Seattle patients were then followed longitudinally. Generated by immunoSEQ multiplex PCR, the TCRdb table keeps only in-frame clones and is missing some. The sample gives around 210,000 clones, approximately 80% of which show up once; about 0.91% is in the top ten. This TCR was sampled from a man aged 55-75 years with COVID-19, enrolled during active disease. This chain joins TRBV5-4 and TRBJ2-1, with TRBD2 identical over 10 bases. The specimen was peripheral blood. CDR3 residues: CASSFGLAGEYEQFF. As DNA, the CDR3 is TGTGCCAGCAGCTTTGGTCTAGCGGGAGAGTATGAGCAGTTCTTC.